This T cell receptor beta chain was identified during a study of cytomegalovirus exposure and HLA in healthy donors. Study-wide results and caveats: A prior analysis recorded that most TCR beta V segments were productive about 87% or about 30% of the time.

As for this clone: Its antigen is unknown.

Germline V CDR1 and CDR2: LNHDA, SQIVND (reference sequence). The CDR3 runs 14 residues. The V and J ends lost 6 bases and 3 bases respectively, with 11 bases between them. This PCR relied on a set of 60 Vbeta primers and 13 Jbeta primers. Some clones are missing from TCRdb's copy, which holds only in-frame ones; the method was immunoSEQ multiplex PCR. The data contain about 94,000 clones, about 62% of them singletons. The receptor comes from a man in his thirties or forties in good health and CMV-seronegative. The sequenced sample consisted of PBMCs. V and J are TRBV19 and TRBJ1-4; a weak D match, TRBD1 (5 bases). Here the CDR3 reads CASSRRGSNEKLFF. In nucleotides, the CDR3 is TGTGCCAGTAGCCGAAGGGGTTCTAATGAAAAACTGTTTTTT.